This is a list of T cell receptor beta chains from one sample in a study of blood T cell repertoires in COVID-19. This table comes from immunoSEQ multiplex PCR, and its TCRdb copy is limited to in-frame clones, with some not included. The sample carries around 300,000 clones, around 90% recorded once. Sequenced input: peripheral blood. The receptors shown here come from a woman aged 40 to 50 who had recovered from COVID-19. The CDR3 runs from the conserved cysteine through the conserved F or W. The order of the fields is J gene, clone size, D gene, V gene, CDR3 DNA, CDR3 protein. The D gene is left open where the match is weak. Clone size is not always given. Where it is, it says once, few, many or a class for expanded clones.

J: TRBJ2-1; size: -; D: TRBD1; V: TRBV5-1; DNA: TGCGCCAGCAGCACAGACAGGGGGGGATACAATGAGCAGTTCTTC; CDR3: CASSTDRGGYNEQFF
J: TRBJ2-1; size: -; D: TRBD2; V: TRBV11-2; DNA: TGTGCCAGCAGCTGGCGGGAGCTTATCACCAATGAGCAGTTCTTC; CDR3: CASSWRELITNEQFF
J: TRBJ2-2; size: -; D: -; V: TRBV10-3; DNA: TGTGCCATCAGTAACCAACAGGGTTCGACCGGGGAGCTGTTTTTT; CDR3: CAISNQQGSTGELFF
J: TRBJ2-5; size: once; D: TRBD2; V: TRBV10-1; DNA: TGCGCCAGCTCTAGCGGGAGTTTTATAGAGACCCAGTACTTC; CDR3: CASSSGSFIETQYF
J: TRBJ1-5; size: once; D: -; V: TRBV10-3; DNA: TGTGCCATCTCAACAGAGAGCAATCAGCCCCAGCATTTT; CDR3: CAISTESNQPQHF
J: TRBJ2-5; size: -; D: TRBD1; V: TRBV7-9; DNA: TGTGCCAGCAGCTTAAGGGACAGGGCGAGTTACTTC; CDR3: CASSLRDRASYF
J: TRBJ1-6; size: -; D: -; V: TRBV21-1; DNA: TGTGCCAGCAGGAAGTCGAGTGGTCATAATTCACCCCTCCACTTT; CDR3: CASRKSSGHNSPLHF
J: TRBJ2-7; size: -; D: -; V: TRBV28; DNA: TGTGCCAGCAGTTTATTAGTAGGCCAGACAGGACGCTCCTACGAGCAGTACTTC; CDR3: CASSLLVGQTGRSYEQYF
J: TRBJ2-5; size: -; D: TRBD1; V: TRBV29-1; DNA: TGCAGCACCCGGGACAGGGGGGTTTGGGGGCAAGAGACCCAGTACTTC; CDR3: CSTRDRGVWGQETQYF
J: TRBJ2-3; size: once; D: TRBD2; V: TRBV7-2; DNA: TGTGCCAGCAGCTGGGGGAGGGCCAAACTCACAGATACGCAGTATTTT; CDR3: CASSWGRAKLTDTQYF
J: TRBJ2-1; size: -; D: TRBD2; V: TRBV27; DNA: TGTGCCAGCAGCCTACTAGCGATTGATAAAGGTGAGCAGTTCTTC; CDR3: CASSLLAIDKGEQFF
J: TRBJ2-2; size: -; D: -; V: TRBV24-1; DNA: TGTGCCACCAGCCCCAGGTTGTACACCGGGGAGCTGTTTTTT; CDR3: CATSPRLYTGELFF
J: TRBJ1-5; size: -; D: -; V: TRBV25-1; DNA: TGTGCCAGCAGTGAATTGACGGGAGCTCAGCCCCAGCATTTT; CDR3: CASSELTGAQPQHF
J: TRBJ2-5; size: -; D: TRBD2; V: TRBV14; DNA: TGTGCCAGCAGCCAAGGGGTGACGCGGGAGTACGAGACCCAGTACTTC; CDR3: CASSQGVTREYETQYF
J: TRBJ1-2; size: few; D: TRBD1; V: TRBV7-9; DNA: TGTGCCAGCAGCAGACGTACAGGGGGCGCGAGCTACACCTTC; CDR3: CASSRRTGGASYTF
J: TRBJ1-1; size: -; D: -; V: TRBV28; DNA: TGTGCCAGCAGTCCCTATTATAGGGGCTACACTGAAGCTTTCTTT; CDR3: CASSPYYRGYTEAFF
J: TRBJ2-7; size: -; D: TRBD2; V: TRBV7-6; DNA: TGTGCCAGCAGCTTGGGCCCCGGACTAGCGGCTGGGGAGCAGTACTTC; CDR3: CASSLGPGLAAGEQYF
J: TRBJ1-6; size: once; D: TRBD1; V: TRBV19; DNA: TGTGCCAGTACCGATCCCGGGACAGCGAATTCACCCCTCCACTTT; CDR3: CASTDPGTANSPLHF
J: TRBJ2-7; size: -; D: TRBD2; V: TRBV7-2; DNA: TGTGCCAGCAGCCCCTGGACTAGTGACTACTACGAGCAGTACTTC; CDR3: CASSPWTSDYYEQYF
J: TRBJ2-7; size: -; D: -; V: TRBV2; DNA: TGTGCCAGCAGTGAACCTGGCAGCTCCTACGAGCAGTACTTC; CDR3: CASSEPGSSYEQYF
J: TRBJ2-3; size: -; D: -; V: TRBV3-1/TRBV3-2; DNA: TGTGCCAGCAGCCAAGATCCGGGAGTTGACACAGATACGCAGTATTTT; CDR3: CASSQDPGVDTDTQYF
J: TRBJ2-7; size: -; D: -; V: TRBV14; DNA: TGTGCCAGCAGTGTCGGGAGATCCTACGAGCAGTACTTC; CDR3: CASSVGRSYEQYF
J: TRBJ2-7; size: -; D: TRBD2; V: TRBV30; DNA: TGTGCCTGGAGTGTAAAGGCGGGAGGGACCTACGAGCAGTACTTC; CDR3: CAWSVKAGGTYEQYF
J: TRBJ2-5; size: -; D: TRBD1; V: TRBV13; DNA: TGTGCCAGCAGTTCATCCACAGGGGTCCGGCCAGGAGAGACCCAGTACTTC; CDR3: CASSSSTGVRPGETQYF
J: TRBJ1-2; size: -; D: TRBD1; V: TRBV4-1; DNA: TGCGCCAGCAGCCATGGACAGGGGGGGGAGTATGGCTACACCTTC; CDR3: CASSHGQGGEYGYTF
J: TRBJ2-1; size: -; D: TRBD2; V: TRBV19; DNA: TGTGCCAGTAGTATAGCGGGGACTACCTACAATGAGCAGTTCTTC; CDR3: CASSIAGTTYNEQFF
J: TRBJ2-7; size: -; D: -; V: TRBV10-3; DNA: TGTGCCATCAGTTCGAGCTCCTACGAGCAGTACTTC; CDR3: CAISSSSYEQYF
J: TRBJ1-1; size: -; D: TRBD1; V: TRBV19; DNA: TGTGCCAGTAGTTTACAACAGGGGGCCGACGAAGCTTTCTTT; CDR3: CASSLQQGADEAFF
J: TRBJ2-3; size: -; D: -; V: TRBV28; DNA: TGTGCCAGCAGCCCAGACAAAGATACGCAGTATTTT; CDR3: CASSPDKDTQYF
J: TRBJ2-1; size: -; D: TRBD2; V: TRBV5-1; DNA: TGCGCCAGCAGCTTGGCAGCGGGAGGGCAAGGTGAGCAGTTCTTC; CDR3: CASSLAAGGQGEQFF
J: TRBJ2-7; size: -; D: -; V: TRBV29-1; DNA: TGCAGCGTTGAGATCCCAAACCTGCGGGAGCAGTACTTC; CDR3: CSVEIPNLREQYF
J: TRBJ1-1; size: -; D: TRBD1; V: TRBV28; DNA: TGTGCCAGCAGCTCCCCGGGACAGACAAACACTGAAGCTTTCTTT; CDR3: CASSSPGQTNTEAFF
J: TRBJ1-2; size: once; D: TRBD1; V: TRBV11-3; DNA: TGTGCCAGCAGCTCGAGGACAGGAACTAAAATCTATGGCTACACCTTC; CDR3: CASSSRTGTKIYGYTF
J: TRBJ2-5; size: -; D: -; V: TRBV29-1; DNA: TGCAGCGCTGACCAGGGCGCGGAGACCCAGTACTTC; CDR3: CSADQGAETQYF
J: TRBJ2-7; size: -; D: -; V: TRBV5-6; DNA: TGTGCCAGCAGCTTACAGGGCGACGAGCAGTACTTC; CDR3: CASSLQGDEQYF
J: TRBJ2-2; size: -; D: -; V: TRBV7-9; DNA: TGTGCCAGCCCCGGGGAAACCGGGGAGCTGTTTTTT; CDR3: CASPGETGELFF
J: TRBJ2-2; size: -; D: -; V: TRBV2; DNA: TGTGCCAGCAGTGTCAGGTCCGGGGAGCTGTTTTTT; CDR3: CASSVRSGELFF
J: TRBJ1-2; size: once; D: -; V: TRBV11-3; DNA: TGTGCCAGCAGCCCCAGGGTCGAGTTTGGCTACACCTTC; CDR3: CASSPRVEFGYTF
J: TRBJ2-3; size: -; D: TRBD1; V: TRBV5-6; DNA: TGTGCCAGCAGCTTGGCCAAGGGGGACAGGGAGGGGACAGATACGCAGTATTTT; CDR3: CASSLAKGDREGTDTQYF
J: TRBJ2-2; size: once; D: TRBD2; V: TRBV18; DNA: TGTGCCAGCTCACCGGGACTAGCGGGAGATTTCGGGGAGCTGTTTTTT; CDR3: CASSPGLAGDFGELFF
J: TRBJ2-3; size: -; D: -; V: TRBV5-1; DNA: TGCGCCAGCAGCTTGGTAGTGAGCACAGATACGCAGTATTTT; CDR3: CASSLVVSTDTQYF
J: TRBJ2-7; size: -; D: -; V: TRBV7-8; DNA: TGTGCCAGCAGCTTAGGAGCAGGGGATCCGTACGAGCAGTACTTC; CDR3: CASSLGAGDPYEQYF
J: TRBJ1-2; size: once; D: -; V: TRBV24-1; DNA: TGTGCCACCAGTGATGCCCGGGGCTACACCTTC; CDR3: CATSDARGYTF
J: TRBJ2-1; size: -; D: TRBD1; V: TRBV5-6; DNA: TGTGCCAGCAGCTTGCCCCGGACAGGGTGGGGAAATGAGCAGTTCTTC; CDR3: CASSLPRTGWGNEQFF
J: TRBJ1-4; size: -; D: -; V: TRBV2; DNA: TGTGCCAGCAGTGAGCTAGGGGTCACTAATGAAAAACTGTTTTTT; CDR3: CASSELGVTNEKLFF
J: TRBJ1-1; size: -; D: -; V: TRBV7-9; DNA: TGTGCCAGCAGCCCCGAGGGCGCGAACACTGAAGCTTTCTTT; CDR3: CASSPEGANTEAFF
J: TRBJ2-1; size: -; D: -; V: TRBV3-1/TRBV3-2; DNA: TGTGCCAGCAGCCAAGACAGGGACACATACAATGAGCAGTTCTTC; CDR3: CASSQDRDTYNEQFF